This T cell receptor (beta chain) is drawn from a study of identical twins. Whole-study results and caveats: Invariant cells of the MAIT and iNKT types might have partly distorted the zero-insertion analyses.

Germline-derived CDR1 and CDR2 are SGHNT and YYREEE (reference sequence). The CDR3 runs 16 residues. V lost 4 bases and J lost 2, with 13 bases in between. Healthy Caucasian individuals made up all the donors. Only one count was recorded for this clonotype. Its matching antigen is unknown. TCRdb fed the 5' RACE reads into MiXCR, producing one record per CDR3 protein. This sample carries 450,000 or so distinct CDR3 sequences, approximately 15% of them seen once, and the ten largest clones take approximately 0.52%. Separately, the same data were catalogued under a study of yellow fever vaccine responses in identical twins.

The chain couples TRBV5-4 to TRBJ2-6; D is uncertain. The receptor was isolated from a woman aged 18-30 years in good health. The specimen sequenced was CD4+ T cells sorted from blood. In DNA, the CDR3 is TGTGCCAGCAGCCACACACCGAGAACTGGGGCCAACGTCCTGACTTTC. It specifies CASSHTPRTGANVLTF.